The present T cell receptor beta chain was sequenced within a study of shared clonotypes between healthy human individuals. Study background: CD4 naive and memory got three plates each, CD8 naive two, CD8 memory one.

Study-level findings and limits: Relative to clonotypes present in all four donors, those not shared had lower generation probabilities. Sequencing depth was expected to affect clonotype sharing among donors.

Concerning this clone: Its matching antigen is unknown.

Each subset's genomic DNA was split evenly across several immunoSEQ plates. Only in-frame clones appear in the TCRdb table, and some are missing; sequencing was by immunoSEQ multiplex PCR. The data show 2 million to 2.5 million clones, 80% to 95% seen once. CDR1 and CDR2 (germline): ENHRY, SYGVKD. V lost 2 bases and J 3 bases, leaving 14 bases between the germline ends. This CDR3 is 16 amino acids long. This TCR came from a young man in good health. Some clones in this sample may be carry-over from other donors' samples. J is TRBJ2-1 and V is TRBV10-3; the D gene is possibly TRBD1 (6 bases). Sequenced sample: naive CD4+ T cells from PBMCs. Subset here: CD45RA+ positively selected. CDR3 bases: TGTGCCATCAGTGAGCCGGCAGGGGAATTCTACAATGAGCAGTTCTTC. This codes for CAISEPAGEFYNEQFF.